This TCR beta chain originates from a study of T-cell memory formation after mild COVID-19 (dated by TCRdb to about 2021). Notes on the research overall: Most TCR sequence clusters were specific to one of the two donors. T-cell clones expanding and contracting after mild COVID-19 in two donors were tracked by longitudinal TCRalpha and TCRbeta repertoire sequencing. Two young, previously healthy adult volunteers made up the cohort, one male and one female.

The full study reports these points: Contracting CD4+ clones were found mainly in CM and EM memory subsets, while CD8+ clones were enriched in EMRA. Whether the second-wave clones peaking on day 37 were SARS-CoV-2 specific was not confirmed. The study covered only a couple of mild cases, and larger cohorts including severe cases with pre-infection samples were considered necessary. The detection of some responding clones in pre-infection memory suggests that pre-existing cross-reactive memory T cells joined the SARS-CoV-2 response. Balanced CD4/CD8 phenotypes were observed for clones contracting from day 15 to 85, whereas a bias towards CD4+ was observed for a second wave of clones expanding from day 15 to 37.

PBMCs were isolated by Ficoll-Paque density gradient centrifugation. Inclusive of the bounding cysteine and phenylalanine, the CDR3 is 14 residues long. Only the CDR3 portion is preserved as DNA: 42 bases, with reading frame beginning at the first base. V was cut back by 2 bases and J by 10 bases, leaving a gap of 12 bases between them. The sample holds a few counts of this clonotype. No cognate antigen has been identified for it. Base qualities are not provided; no much larger clone lies one nucleotide away. This sample was sequenced with an Illumina NovaSeq 6000. TCRalpha and TCRbeta cDNA libraries were built by 5'RACE with constant-segment primers, adding sample barcodes and unique molecular identifiers. RNA was extracted from every sample with Trizol reagent. Libraries were amplified in two PCR steps, with a second sample barcode and Illumina TruSeq adapters added in the second step. Sequencing of the libraries was done on an Illumina NovaSeq, producing 2 x 150 bp paired-end reads. The authors processed their data as follows. Demultiplexing of reads and collapsing into UMI-guided consensus sequences were performed with migec v1.2.7. Using mixcr v2.1.11, UMI consensuses were aligned to TRA and TRB V and J templates and then assembled into clonotypes. A clonotype was counted as expanded or contracted only if both edgeR and NoisET called the change significant, with noise models trained on biological replicates. For edgeR calls, a false discovery rate-adjusted p below 0.01 and a log2 fold-change threshold of 1 were applied. As an exploratory analysis of dynamics, max-normalized trajectories of the 1000 most abundant clonotypes were examined with PCA combined with hierarchical clustering. Separately sequenced CD4+ and CD8+ repertoires were used to assign a CD4 or CD8 phenotype to each responding clone. TCRdb cleaned the public reads at Q25 with fastp, built clones with MiXCR and kept in-frame beta chains. Every CDR3 protein is listed once, alongside the most common genes and DNA of its rows. TCRdb, not the authors, supplied the V and J calls. This sample has 450,000 to 650,000 distinct CDR3 sequences in its table, and more than 15% of those were observed once. More than 10% of the sample is held by the ten biggest clonotypes.

Sequencing input: PBMCs or a T cell subset sorted from them (not recorded which). The source is an adult woman who had mild COVID-19 (a few samples of this study predate the infection). The sample titles of this study are shuffled in the database, so cell type and time point are left out; the donor was told from shared clones. The chain was built from TRBV12-3 or TRBV12-4 and TRBJ1-6, with a tentative D gene TRBD1 over 6 matching bases. The nucleotides read TGTGCCAGCAGTTTATACAGGGTCGAATCACCCCTCCACTTT. Its translation is CASSLYRVESPLHF.